Each of the 3 T cell receptor beta chains below was sequenced from the same sample in a study of cytomegalovirus exposure and HLA in healthy donors. The PCR ran on 60 Vbeta and 13 Jbeta primers. The assay was immunoSEQ multiplex PCR, and TCRdb's table has in-frame clones only and misses some. The table lists under 85,000 clones, 78% of them singletons, with 1.5% to 2% in the top ten. Sequenced sample: PBMCs. Source of these receptors: a middle-aged man in good health and CMV-seronegative.

The chain joins TRBV5-1 to TRBJ2-2; the match to TRBD1 covers 10 bases. V was pared by 2 bases and J by 5 bases, with 9 bases of the junction left unmatched. The germline CDR1 and CDR2 sequences are SGHRS and YFSETQ. This CDR3 contains 17 residues. CDR3: CASSFLGQGRRTGELFF. Here the CDR3 DNA reads TGCGCCAGCAGCTTTTTGGGACAGGGGAGGAGGACCGGGGAGCTGTTTTTT.

The CDR3 spells CASSVQQGIGDTQYF. The DNA of the CDR3 is TGTGCCAGCAGCGTACAACAGGGAATTGGGGATACGCAGTATTTT. The J gene is TRBJ2-3, the V gene TRBV9; possibly TRBD1 for D (6 bases). Trimming cost V 1 base and J 6 bases, with 15 bases left between them. The CDR3 spans 15 residues. Germline V gives CDR1 SGDLS, CDR2 YYNGEE. Using reference TRBV9 and TRBJ2-3 for the parts outside the CDR3, the full variable domain is DSGVTQTPKHLITATGQRVTLRCSPRSGDLSVYWYQQSLDQGLQFLIQYYNGEERAKGNILERFSAQQFPDLHSELNLSSLELGDSALYFCASSVQQGIGDTQYFGPGTRLTVL.

The J gene is TRBJ1-5, the V gene TRBV19, with no clear D. The germline V and J ends were trimmed by 1 base and 7 bases, with 5 bases remaining between them. CDR3 length equals 12 residues. Germline CDR1 LNHDA, CDR2 SQIVND (reference sequence). CDR3 sequence: CASSIVQQPQHF. For the CDR3, the DNA is TGTGCCAGTAGTATAGTCCAGCAGCCCCAGCATTTT.